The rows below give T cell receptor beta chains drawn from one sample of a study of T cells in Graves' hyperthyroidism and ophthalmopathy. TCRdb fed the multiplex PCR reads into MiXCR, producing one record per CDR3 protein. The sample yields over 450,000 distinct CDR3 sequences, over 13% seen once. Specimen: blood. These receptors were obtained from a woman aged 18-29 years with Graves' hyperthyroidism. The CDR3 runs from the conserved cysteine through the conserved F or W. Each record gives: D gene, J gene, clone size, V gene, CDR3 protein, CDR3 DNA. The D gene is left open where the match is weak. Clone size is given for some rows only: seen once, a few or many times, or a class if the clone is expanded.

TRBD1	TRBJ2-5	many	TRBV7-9	CASSLSTGGETQYF	TGTGCCAGCAGCTTGTCGACAGGGGGAGAGACCCAGTACTTC
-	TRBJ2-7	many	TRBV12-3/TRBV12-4	CASSSTGLTSEQYF	TGTGCCAGCAGTTCTACGGGGCTCACCAGCGAGCAGTACTTC
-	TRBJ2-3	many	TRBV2	CASSDNWSTDTQYF	TGTGCCAGCAGTGACAACTGGTCCACAGATACGCAGTATTTT
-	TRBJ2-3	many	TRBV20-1	CSASPAVRPTDTQYF	TGCAGTGCTAGCCCGGCGGTCCGGCCTACAGATACGCAGTATTTT
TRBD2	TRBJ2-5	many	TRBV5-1	CASSLARRLAIRETQYF	TGCGCCAGCAGCTTGGCCAGGAGACTAGCGATAAGAGAGACCCAGTACTTC
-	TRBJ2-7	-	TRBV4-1	CASSQGPRVYPYEQYF	TGCGCCAGCAGCCAAGGTCCCCGGGTGTACCCCTACGAGCAGTACTTC
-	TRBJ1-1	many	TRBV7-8	CASSSETGSGNTEAFF	TGTGCCAGCAGCTCCGAGACAGGCTCAGGGAACACTGAAGCTTTCTTT
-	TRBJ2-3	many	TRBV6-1	CASSDDRYSSTDTQYF	TGTGCCAGCAGTGACGACCGCTACTCTAGCACAGATACGCAGTATTTT
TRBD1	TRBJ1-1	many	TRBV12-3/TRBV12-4	CASRWTGTTEAFF	TGTGCCAGCAGATGGACAGGGACCACTGAAGCTTTCTTT
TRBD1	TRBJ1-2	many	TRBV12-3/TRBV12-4	CASSWTGGNYGYTF	TGTGCCAGCAGTTGGACAGGGGGGAACTATGGCTACACCTTC
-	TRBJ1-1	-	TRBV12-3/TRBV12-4	CASSPLDPNTEAFF	TGTGCCAGCAGTCCTCTAGACCCGAACACTGAAGCTTTCTTT
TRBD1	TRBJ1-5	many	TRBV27	CASSFKGQGFLYGNQPQHF	TGTGCCAGCAGTTTCAAGGGACAGGGGTTTCTCTATGGCAATCAGCCCCAGCATTTT
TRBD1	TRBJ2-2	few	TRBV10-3	CAISESNRGRVGELFF	TGTGCCATCAGTGAGTCAAACAGGGGGCGAGTCGGGGAGCTGTTTTTT
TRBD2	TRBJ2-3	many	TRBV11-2	CASSHRTSGITDTQYF	TGTGCCAGCAGCCATCGGACTAGCGGGATCACAGATACGCAGTATTTT
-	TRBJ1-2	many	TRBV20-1	CSARGQYGYTF	TGCAGTGCTAGAGGACAGTATGGCTACACCTTC
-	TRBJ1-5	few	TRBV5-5	CASSLKLSNQPQHF	TGTGCCAGCAGCTTGAAATTGAGCAATCAGCCCCAGCATTTT
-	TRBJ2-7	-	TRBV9	CASSVGDGTYEQYF	TGTGCCAGCAGCGTAGGGGACGGCACCTACGAGCAGTACTTC
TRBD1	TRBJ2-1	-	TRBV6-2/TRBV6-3	CASSPGTGSLMNEQFF	TGTGCCAGCAGCCCTGGGACAGGGAGTCTAATGAATGAGCAGTTCTTC
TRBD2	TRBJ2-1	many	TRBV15	CATSDGRFYNEQFF	TGTGCCACCAGCGACGGGAGGTTTTACAATGAGCAGTTCTTC
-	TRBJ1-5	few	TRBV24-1	CATSMGGTHQPQHF	TGTGCCACCTCCATGGGGGGCACCCATCAGCCCCAGCATTTT
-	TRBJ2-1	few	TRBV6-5	CASSYSFPPRQFF	TGTGCCAGCAGTTACTCGTTCCCCCCAAGGCAGTTCTTC
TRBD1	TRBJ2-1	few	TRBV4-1	CASRTPGQGKEQFF	TGCGCCAGCAGAACTCCGGGACAGGGGAAGGAGCAGTTCTTC
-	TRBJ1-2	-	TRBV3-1	CASSRSWDWANYGYTF	TGTGCCAGCAGCCGGTCCTGGGACTGGGCTAACTATGGCTACACCTTC
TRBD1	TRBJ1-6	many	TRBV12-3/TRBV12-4	CASSRQGAQNSPLHF	TGTGCCAGCAGTCGGCAGGGGGCGCAGAATTCACCCCTCCACTTT
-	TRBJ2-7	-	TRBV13	CASSLRDSGAYEQYF	TGTGCCAGCAGCTTAAGGGACTCCGGGGCCTACGAGCAGTACTTC
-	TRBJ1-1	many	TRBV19	CASTSAMTGGPEAFF	TGTGCCAGTACCTCCGCCATGACCGGGGGTCCTGAAGCTTTCTTT
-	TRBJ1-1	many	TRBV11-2	CASSLNRATEAFF	TGTGCCAGCAGCCTCAACAGGGCCACTGAAGCTTTCTTT
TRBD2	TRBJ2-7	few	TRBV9	CASSVSASGSYEQYF	TGTGCCAGCAGCGTGAGTGCTAGCGGCTCCTACGAGCAGTACTTC
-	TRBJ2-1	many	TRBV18	CASSPKGVAAHNEQFF	TGTGCCAGCTCACCGAAAGGCGTAGCGGCCCACAATGAGCAGTTCTTC
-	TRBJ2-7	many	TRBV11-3	CASSLLSYEQYF	TGTGCCAGCAGCTTACTCTCCTACGAGCAGTACTTC
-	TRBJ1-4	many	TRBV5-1	CASTHRGPGNEKLFF	TGCGCCAGCACCCATCGGGGGCCTGGTAATGAAAAACTGTTTTTT
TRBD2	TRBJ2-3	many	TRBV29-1	CSVEGLAGVITDTQYF	TGCAGCGTTGAAGGACTAGCGGGAGTCATCACAGATACGCAGTATTTT
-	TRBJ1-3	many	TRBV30	CAWGGHSGNTIYF	TGTGCCTGGGGGGGACACTCTGGAAACACCATATATTTT
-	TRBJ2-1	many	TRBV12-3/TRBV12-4	CASSDRTSYNEQFF	TGTGCCAGCTCGGACCGGACCTCCTACAATGAGCAGTTCTTC
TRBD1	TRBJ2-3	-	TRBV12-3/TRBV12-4	CASSFTGTGGKADTQYF	TGTGCCAGCAGTTTCACCGGGACAGGGGGTAAGGCAGATACGCAGTATTTT
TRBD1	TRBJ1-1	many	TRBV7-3	CASSLTRTGRTEAFF	TGTGCCAGCAGCTTAACGAGGACAGGCCGCACTGAAGCTTTCTTT
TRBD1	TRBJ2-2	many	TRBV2	CASSEGLTGDYTGELFF	TGTGCCAGCAGTGAAGGGTTGACAGGGGACTACACCGGGGAGCTGTTTTTT
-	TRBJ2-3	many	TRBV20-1	CSAPRRVRGTDTQYF	TGCAGTGCGCCGCGCCGGGTTCGAGGCACAGATACGCAGTATTTT
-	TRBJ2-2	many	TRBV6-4	CASSVQTNTGELFF	TGTGCCAGCAGTGTCCAAACGAACACCGGGGAGCTGTTTTTT
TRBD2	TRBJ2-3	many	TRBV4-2	CASSSEAGLSTDTQYF	TGTGCCAGCAGCTCTGAGGCGGGACTAAGCACAGATACGCAGTATTTT
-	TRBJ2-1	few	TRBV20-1	CSAREGAAARNNEQFF	TGCAGTGCTAGAGAAGGGGCAGCGGCCCGAAACAATGAGCAGTTCTTC
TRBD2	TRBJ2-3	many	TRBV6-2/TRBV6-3	CASSSPLAGGPKDTQYF	TGTGCCAGCAGTTCCCCTTTAGCGGGAGGGCCGAAAGATACGCAGTATTTT
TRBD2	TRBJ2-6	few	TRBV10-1	CASRMTSESSGANVLTF	TGCGCCAGCCGTATGACTAGCGAGAGCTCTGGGGCCAACGTCCTGACTTTC
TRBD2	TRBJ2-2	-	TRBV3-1	CASSHLGLAGARTGELFF	TGTGCCAGCAGCCACTTGGGACTAGCGGGAGCGCGGACCGGGGAGCTGTTTTTT
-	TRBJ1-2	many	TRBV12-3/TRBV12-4	CASGRNYGYTF	TGTGCCAGCGGTAGAAACTATGGCTACACCTTC
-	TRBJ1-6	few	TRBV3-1	CASSRRGGRSISSPLHF	TGTGCCAGCAGCCGGAGGGGAGGGAGGTCCATTTCTTCACCCCTCCACTTT
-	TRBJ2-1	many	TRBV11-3	CASSPKRGGVARYNEQFF	TGTGCCAGCAGCCCAAAAAGGGGGGGGGTAGCACGCTACAATGAGCAGTTCTTC
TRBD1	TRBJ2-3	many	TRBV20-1	CSARRTGVGDTQYF	TGCAGTGCTAGAAGAACAGGGGTTGGAGATACGCAGTATTTT
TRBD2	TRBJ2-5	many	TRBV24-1	CATSDLAGDQETQYF	TGTGCCACCAGTGACCTAGCGGGAGATCAAGAGACCCAGTACTTC
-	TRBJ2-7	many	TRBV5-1	CASSLQSGNSYEQYF	TGCGCCAGCAGCTTACAGAGCGGAAACTCCTACGAGCAGTACTTC
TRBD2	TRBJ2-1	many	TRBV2	CASRAGLAEGEQFF	TGTGCCAGCAGGGCAGGACTAGCAGAGGGTGAGCAGTTCTTC
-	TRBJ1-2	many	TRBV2	CASSPRDGPYGYTF	TGTGCCAGCAGCCCCCGAGACGGCCCCTATGGCTACACCTTC
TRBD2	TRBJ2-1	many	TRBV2	CASSEVREGRNEQFF	TGTGCCAGCAGTGAGGTGCGGGAGGGTAGGAATGAGCAGTTCTTC